The 25 T cell receptor beta chains presented below share a single source sample, sequenced in a study of breast tumors, draining lymph nodes, adjacent tissues. TCRdb ran MiXCR on the multiplex PCR reads and lists one entry per CDR3 protein. The table records more than 15,000 distinct CDR3 sequences, about 60% of them present only once. Material for sequencing was tumor-adjacent breast tissue. The source of these receptors is a female donor with breast cancer. Some clones in this sample may be carry-over from other donors' samples.

This rearrangement joins TRBV2 to TRBJ2-3; no reliable D call. The length of the CDR3 is 13 residues. Trimming removed 4 bases at V and 4 bases at J, with 9 bases between. Germline CDR1 SNHLY, CDR2 FYNNEI. The CDR3 reads CASSVRHADTQYF. CDR3 DNA: TGTGCCAGCAGTGTAAGGCACGCAGATACGCAGTATTTT.

V is TRBV9 and J is TRBJ2-3; 8 nucleotides match TRBD2. After removal of 0 bases from V and 5 bases from J, the junction contained 8 bases not matched to a gene. The germline gives CDR1 SGDLS, CDR2 YYNGEE. This CDR3 region has 16 residues. CDR3 DNA sequence: TGTGCCAGCAGCGTAGGGGCGGGAGGCGTTATAGATACGCAGTATTTT. It codes for CASSVGAGGVIDTQYF.

A word on this clonotype: The junction departs from the called germline gene at one end, perhaps through a read error. The rearrangement joins TRBV20-1 to TRBJ1-6; D uncertain. Per germline, CDR1 DFQATT and CDR2 SNEGSKA (reference sequence). CDR3 length equals 13 residues. The CDR3 here is CSTRMGGSSPLHF. CDR3 DNA sequence: TGCAGTACTAGGATGGGTGGAAGTTCACCCCTCCACTTT.

The rearrangement joins TRBV5-5 to TRBJ2-7; TRBD1 matches at 10 bases. The germline V gene encodes CDR1 SGHKS and CDR2 YYEKEE (reference sequence). The CDR3 length is 15 residues. The V gene end was trimmed by 4 bases and the J gene end by 4 bases; junction bases not matched to a gene: 8. The CDR3 DNA sequence: TGTGCCAGCAGCCGGACAGGGGGTCCCCGATACGAGCAGTACGTC. It codes for CASSRTGGPRYEQYV.

The chain couples TRBV11-2 to TRBJ2-5; 9 nucleotides agree with TRBD2. After removal of 1 base from V and 2 bases from J, the junction contained 11 bases not matched to a gene. Germline V CDR1 and CDR2: SGHAT, FQNNGV. CDR3 length: 18 amino acids. CDR3 DNA sequence: TGTGCCAGCAGCTTAGTCGGGAGTGGGCTAGCGGGACAAGAGACCCAGTACTTC. Translating gives CASSLVGSGLAGQETQYF.

The chain couples TRBV2 to TRBJ1-4; no clear D gene. The germline gives CDR1 SNHLY, CDR2 FYNNEI. The ends were cut back, 7 bases at V and 0 bases at J, with 12 bases in the middle. The CDR3 is made up of 15 amino acids. The CDR3 reads CASTVLGTTNEKLFF. In DNA form, the CDR3 reads TGTGCCAGCACCGTCCTTGGGACAACTAATGAAAAACTGTTTTTT.

The J gene is TRBJ1-2, the V gene TRBV11-2, with no clear D. Per germline, CDR1 SGHAT and CDR2 FQNNGV. The V end was cut by 3 bases, the J end by 7 bases, with 15 bases between. This CDR3 has 14 amino acids. The CDR3 spells CASSFRIGEGGYTF. CDR3 in DNA: TGTGCCAGCAGCTTTAGGATCGGGGAGGGTGGCTACACCTTC.

The gene calls are TRBV5-1 and TRBJ2-1, with D unresolved. The CDR3 extends over 13 amino acids. Trimming cost V 5 bases and J 4 bases, with 10 bases left between them. Looked up from germline, CDR1 is SGHRS and CDR2 is YFSETQ. CDR3 in DNA: TGCGCCAGCAGTTTTGCTAGTTACAATGAGCAGTTCTTC. Its translation is CASSFASYNEQFF. Supplemented by reference TRBV5-1 and TRBJ2-1, the full variable domain reads KAGVTQTPRYLIKTRGQQVTLSCSPISGHRSVSWYQQTPGQGLQFLFEYFSETQRNKGNFPGRFSGRQFSNSRSEMNVSTLELGDSALYLCASSFASYNEQFFGPGTRLTVL.

This sequence joins TRBV5-4 and TRBJ1-6, with D possibly being TRBD1 (6 bases). V gave up 0 bases and J gave up 9 bases, with 13 bases separating them. The V gene's germline CDR1 is SGHNT and CDR2 YYREEE (reference sequence). The CDR3 is made up of 15 amino acids. The CDR3 is CASSLVGDIVSPLHF. The CDR3 DNA reads as TGTGCCAGCAGCTTGGTGGGGGACATTGTTTCACCCCTCCACTTT.

The chain employs TRBV7-9 and TRBJ1-2; the match to TRBD1 covers 7 bases. This CDR3 is built from 14 residues. CDR1 is SEHNR, CDR2 FQNEAQ, per germline (reference sequence). After removal of 5 bases from V and 2 bases from J, the junction contained 5 bases not matched to a gene. CDR3 nucleotide sequence: TGTGCCAGCAGCCCGGGACAGACAAACTATGGCTACACCTTC. This gives the protein CASSPGQTNYGYTF.

The chain links TRBV20-1 to TRBJ1-2, with no clear D. Between the trimmed V and J ends, which lost 4 bases and 2 bases, there was a span of 8 bases. The CDR3 has 12 amino acids. Germline CDR1 and CDR2: DFQATT and SNEGSKA (reference sequence). The CDR3 DNA sequence: TGCAGTGCTACGCAACGCAACTATGGCTACACCTTC. Protein: CSATQRNYGYTF.

Many counts were recorded for this clonotype. CDR3 residues: CASRLTGSDYGYTF. The CDR3 region has the DNA TGTGCCAGCAGGCTAACAGGGTCGGACTATGGCTACACCTTC. The rearrangement links TRBV6-2 or TRBV6-3 to TRBJ1-2, with a weak D call TRBD1 (6 bases). V lost 6 bases and J 3 bases, leaving 14 bases between the germline ends. CDR3 length: 14 residues. Germline-derived CDR1 and CDR2 are MNHEY and SVGEGT.

The chain has TRBV7-3 and TRBJ1-6; D might be TRBD1 (5 bases). The CDR3 consists of 15 residues. V shed 8 bases and J shed 10 bases, with 21 bases lying between them. Germline values: CDR1 SGHTA, CDR2 FQGTGA. CDR3 DNA sequence: TGTGCCAGCCTCAGCACCGGGGGGAGTGGGTCACCCCTCCACTTT. It specifies CASLSTGGSGSPLHF. Based on the CDR3 plus reference TRBV7-3 and TRBJ1-6, the full variable domain is GAGVSQTPSNKVTEKGKYVELRCDPISGHTALYWYRQSLGQGPEFLIYFQGTGAADDSGLPNDRFFAVRPEGSVSTLKIQRTERGDSAVYLCASLSTGGSGSPLHFGNGTRLTVT.

This clonotype was counted between two and nine times. J is TRBJ2-2 and V is TRBV29-1; possible D gene TRBD1, 6 bases. Germline CDR1 reads SQVTM; CDR2 reads ANQGSEA. This CDR3 contains 18 residues. Trimming removed 4 bases from V and 1 base from J, with 22 bases in between. In DNA, the CDR3 is TGCAGCGTTGTTCCGTATTTAACAGGGTGGAGGAACACCGGGGAGCTGTTTTTT. This encodes CSVVPYLTGWRNTGELFF.

This clonotype is classed as medium-sized. The CDR3 protein is CASSLWVSGELFF. CDR3 DNA: TGTGCCAGCAGCTTATGGGTCTCCGGGGAGCTGTTTTTT. This chain joins TRBV7-9 and TRBJ2-2; D gene uncertain. The length of the CDR3 is 13 residues. Looked up from germline, CDR1 is SEHNR and CDR2 is FQNEAQ (reference sequence). V was shortened by 2 bases and J by 6 bases, with 7 bases between the two germline ends.

In the case of this clonotype: Compared with germline, one end of the junction differs, possibly owing to a read error. This rearrangement joins TRBV6-5 to TRBJ2-1; 11 positions match TRBD1. Germline V gene sequence: CDR1 MNHEY, CDR2 SVGAGI. The length of the CDR3 is 11 residues. The CDR3 region is CASSRGQGANF. CDR3 nucleotide sequence: TGTGCCAGCAGTCGAGGACAGGGGGCCAACTTC.

The chain combines TRBV24-1 with TRBJ2-7; possible D gene TRBD2, 5 bases. The germline gives CDR1 KGHDR, CDR2 SFDVKD. Between the trimmed V and J ends, which lost 4 bases and 5 bases, there was a span of 17 bases. The CDR3 runs to 15 residues. The CDR3 DNA sequence: TGTGCCACCAGTGACTTGTGGCAGGCCGGGAACGAGCAGTACTTC. It codes for CATSDLWQAGNEQYF.

There are many counts of this clonotype. This chain joins TRBV20-1 and TRBJ2-1; TRBD2 might be the D (5 bases). The CDR3 length is 13 residues. Germline CDR1 DFQATT, CDR2 SNEGSKA (reference sequence). Trimming left V 3 bases short and J 6 bases short, with 12 bases between. The CDR3 reads CSASGGKSNEQFF. The CDR3 DNA reads as TGCAGTGCTAGCGGAGGCAAAAGCAATGAGCAGTTCTTC.

The chain is built from TRBV5-5 and TRBJ1-3; D is undetermined. The CDR3 has 13 amino acids. Trimming removed 0 bases from V and 7 bases from J, with 8 bases in between. Germline lookup yields CDR1 SGHKS and CDR2 YYEKEE (reference sequence). The CDR3 loop is CASSLEATNTIYF. The CDR3 nucleotides read TGTGCCAGCAGCTTGGAGGCCACGAACACCATATATTTT.

This clonotype has ten or more counts. Being one base from a much bigger clone, this may be a read error. The chain couples TRBV5-1 to TRBJ1-2, with TRBD1 as a possible D gene (5 bases). Trimming took 0 bases from V and 5 from J, leaving 17 bases between them. Per the germline V gene, CDR1 is SGHRS and CDR2 is YFSETQ. This CDR3 has 16 amino acids. The CDR3 DNA is TGCGCCAGCAGCTTGGCTGGGGGTGGATTCGGTTATGGCTACACCTTC. Protein: CASSLAGGGFGYGYTF.

Within the sample, this clonotype is medium-sized. The rearrangement joins TRBV7-3 to TRBJ2-7; D could derive from TRBD1 or TRBD2 (6 bases each). Germline CDR1 is SGHTA and CDR2 is FQGTGA. CDR3 size: 13 residues. The ends were cut back, 4 bases at V and 7 bases at J, with 14 bases in the middle. The chain's CDR3 is CASSSWGAGEQYF. In DNA form, the CDR3 reads TGTGCCAGCAGCTCCTGGGGGGCGGGAGAGCAGTACTTC.

The J gene is TRBJ2-7, the V gene TRBV6-1; TRBD2 aligns across 13 bases. The CDR3 totals 15 residues. Trimming at V came to 4 bases and at J to 0 bases, leaving 0 bases not matched to a gene. Per the germline V gene, CDR1 is MNHNS and CDR2 is SASEGT. CDR3 nucleotides: TGTGCCAGCAGTGGGACTAGCGGGAGCTCCTACGAGCAGTACTTC. This gives the protein CASSGTSGSSYEQYF.

At least ten counts were recorded for this clonotype. This chain joins TRBV12-5 and TRBJ1-1; D gene unclear. V was pared by 0 bases and J by 8 bases, with 16 bases between. Germline CDR1 is LGHNT and CDR2 is FRNRAP. The CDR3 contains 15 residues. In DNA form, the CDR3 reads TGTGCTAGTGGTTTGGTGTCAGGACCTGGGAGCGAAGCTTTCTTT. Amino acid sequence: CASGLVSGPGSEAFF.

This sequence joins TRBV12-3 or TRBV12-4 and TRBJ2-3; D may be TRBD1 (5 bases). V gave up 3 bases and J gave up 10 bases, with 11 bases separating them. The CDR3 runs to 12 residues. This CDR3 is CASSFPQGPQYF. The CDR3 region has the DNA TGTGCCAGCAGTTTCCCGCAGGGCCCGCAGTATTTT.

By its share, this clonotype is medium-sized. The chain couples TRBV20-1 to TRBJ1-6; no clear D gene. Germline CDR1 DFQATT, CDR2 SNEGSKA (reference sequence). This CDR3 spans 14 amino acids. Trimming stripped 0 bases from V and 14 bases from J, with 17 bases between. CDR3 amino acids: CSAREAGWDPTLHF. DNA of the CDR3: TGCAGTGCTAGAGAGGCGGGGTGGGATCCCACCCTCCACTTT.